The next 5 T cell receptor beta chains were all read from a single sample in a study of blood T cell repertoires in COVID-19. Data came from immunoSEQ multiplex PCR; TCRdb stores just in-frame clones and leaves some out. The sample records 63,000 or so clones, roughly 85% being singletons. Sequences were obtained from peripheral blood. The source of these receptors is a human donor in a cohort sampled during active COVID-19.

The CDR3 bases are TGCGCCAGCAGCCAAGATCGGAGTAGCGGGGCCACGGGGGAGACCCAGTACTTC. This encodes CASSQDRSSGATGETQYF. The V gene is TRBV4-1, the J gene TRBJ2-5, with 8 bases aligning to TRBD2. Germline CDR1 MGHRA, CDR2 YSYEKL. There are 18 residues in the CDR3. The V gene end was trimmed by 0 bases and the J gene end by 5 bases; junction bases not matched to a gene: 14.

This clone has only a few counts. V is TRBV5-1 and J is TRBJ2-7; perhaps TRBD1 as D (7 bases). This CDR3 contains 14 residues. The V gene's germline CDR1 is SGHRS and CDR2 YFSETQ. Trimming shortened V by 4 bases and J by 3 bases, and 14 bases separated the two germline ends. CDR3 sequence: CASSAGQSNYEQYF. CDR3 coding DNA: TGCGCCAGCAGCGCGGGACAGAGCAACTACGAGCAGTACTTC.

The chain links TRBV2 to TRBJ2-2; the D gene is possibly TRBD1 (5 bases). The germline V gene has CDR1 SNHLY and CDR2 FYNNEI. CDR3 size: 16 residues. Trimming took off 6 bases at V and 4 bases at J, with 18 bases between the two ends. The CDR3 reads CASSGRQSPGTGELFF. In nucleotides, the CDR3 is TGTGCCAGCAGCGGTAGACAGTCTCCGGGCACCGGGGAGCTGTTTTTT.

The J gene is TRBJ1-1, the V gene TRBV12-3 or TRBV12-4; 8 bases line up with TRBD1. The V and J ends lost 5 bases and 8 bases, in that order; junction bases with no gene match: 7. The CDR3 is made up of 13 amino acids. This CDR3 is CASSRGTGLEAFF. The CDR3, as DNA: TGTGCCAGCAGTCGCGGGACAGGTTTAGAAGCTTTCTTT.

J is TRBJ1-1 and V is TRBV3-1 (or the pseudogene TRBV3-2), with D unresolved. With 0 bases removed from V and 5 bases from J, the gap between germline ends came to 16 bases. Germline V gene lookup returns CDR1 LGHDT and CDR2 YNNKEL (reference sequence). The CDR3 spans 16 residues. In DNA, the CDR3 is TGTGCCAGCAGCCAAGATTATCGGAGGCGCGGTACTGAAGCTTTCTTT. Protein product: CASSQDYRRRGTEAFF.